A selection of T cell receptor beta chains follows, all from one sample in a study of T-cell memory formation after mild COVID-19. MiXCR, applied by TCRdb to the 5' RACE reads, yields one record per CDR3 protein. The sample lists around 300,000 distinct CDR3 sequences; under 8.5% were seen once. The source material was PBMCs or a T cell subset sorted from them (not recorded which). These receptors all stem from a man younger than 35 who had mild COVID-19 (a few samples of this study predate the infection). Cell type and time point are not known. The CDR3 runs from the conserved cysteine through the conserved F or W. A D gene is named only where the DNA matches it firmly. Size values are once, few and many counts, or a class for expanded clones, and some rows have none.

d_gene	abundance	v_gene	j_gene	CDR3aa	CDR3nt
-	-	TRBV20-1	TRBJ1-2	CSARDWTPNYGYTF	TGCAGTGCGCGGGATTGGACCCCTAACTATGGCTACACCTTC
-	-	TRBV6-2/TRBV6-3	TRBJ1-5	CDSSDPGYNQPQHF	TGTGACAGCAGCGATCCGGGATACAATCAGCCCCAGCATTTT
TRBD1	few	TRBV7-2	TRBJ2-5	CASSMDRGHETQYF	TGTGCCAGCAGCATGGACAGGGGGCACGAGACCCAGTACTTC
-	many	TRBV5-1	TRBJ2-2	CASSSDGATGELFF	TGCGCCAGCAGCTCCGACGGGGCCACCGGGGAGCTGTTTTTT
-	many	TRBV11-3	TRBJ2-2	CASSPGVSTGELFF	TGTGCCAGCAGCCCGGGAGTGAGCACCGGGGAGCTGTTTTTT
TRBD2	many	TRBV5-5	TRBJ2-3	CASSASGGTTDTQYF	TGTGCCAGCAGCGCCAGCGGGGGGACCACAGATACGCAGTATTTT
-	few	TRBV18	TRBJ2-3	CASAWGADTQYF	TGTGCCAGCGCGTGGGGGGCGGATACGCAGTATTTT
-	many	TRBV29-1	TRBJ2-3	CSVAVGGADTQYF	TGCAGCGTTGCTGTCGGGGGAGCAGATACGCAGTATTTT
-	-	TRBV7-3	TRBJ2-2	CASSPRAFLNTGELFF	TGTGCCAGCAGCCCAAGGGCATTCCTCAACACCGGGGAGCTGTTTTTT
-	-	TRBV25-1	TRBJ2-7	CASSEYNGSGEQYF	TGTGCCAGCAGTGAATATAACGGGTCCGGAGAGCAGTACTTC
TRBD1	-	TRBV6-5	TRBJ2-7	CASTQGQGLRKQYF	TGTGCCAGCACCCAGGGACAGGGGCTCCGAAAGCAGTACTTC
-	-	TRBV4-3	TRBJ1-1	CASSHRNGGAKEAFF	TGCGCCAGCAGCCACCGGAACGGGGGGGCCAAGGAAGCTTTCTTT
-	few	TRBV3-1	TRBJ1-1	CASSQARGTEAFF	TGTGCCAGCAGCCAAGCCAGGGGCACTGAAGCTTTCTTT
-	few	TRBV10-3	TRBJ2-5	CAIKNRDVGTQYF	TGTGCCATCAAGAACAGGGACGTGGGGACCCAGTACTTC
-	-	TRBV15	TRBJ2-6	CATSRASGANVLTF	TGTGCCACCAGCAGAGCGTCTGGGGCCAACGTCCTGACTTTC
-	-	TRBV7-2	TRBJ2-2	CASSPNFNTGELFF	TGTGCCAGCAGCCCCAATTTCAACACCGGGGAGCTGTTTTTT
-	few	TRBV3-1	TRBJ2-1	CASSQVLYNEQFF	TGTGCCAGCAGCCAAGTCCTGTACAATGAGCAGTTCTTC
-	-	TRBV29-1	TRBJ2-2	CSVAGAPNTGELFF	TGCAGCGTCGCCGGGGCACCGAACACCGGGGAGCTGTTTTTT
-	few	TRBV5-6	TRBJ1-2	CASYRATRWSYGYTF	TGTGCCAGCTACCGCGCGACACGGTGGAGCTATGGCTACACCTTC
-	few	TRBV12-3/TRBV12-4	TRBJ2-3	CASSWDQPDTQYF	TGTGCCAGCAGTTGGGACCAACCAGATACGCAGTATTTT
TRBD2	many	TRBV10-3	TRBJ2-1	CAISDEGGGINNEQFF	TGTGCCATCAGTGATGAAGGCGGGGGAATCAACAATGAGCAGTTCTTC
-	few	TRBV5-1	TRBJ2-1	CASSFPGSYNEQFF	TGCGCCAGCAGCTTCCCCGGGTCCTACAATGAGCAGTTCTTC
-	few	TRBV5-5	TRBJ2-1	CASAGGGAAYNEQFF	TGTGCCAGCGCAGGTGGAGGGGCGGCCTACAATGAGCAGTTCTTC
-	few	TRBV27	TRBJ2-7	CASSSYRVSYEQYF	TGTGCCAGCAGTTCCTACAGGGTATCCTACGAGCAGTACTTC
-	few	TRBV24-1	TRBJ1-5	CATSRGGRSNQPQHF	TGTGCCACATCGAGGGGCGGACGGAGCAATCAGCCCCAGCATTTT
-	few	TRBV7-9	TRBJ1-4	CASSFGATHNEKLFF	TGTGCCAGCAGCTTTGGGGCCACTCATAATGAAAAACTGTTTTTT
-	many	TRBV12-3/TRBV12-4	TRBJ1-4	CASSLGEEKLFF	TGTGCCAGCAGTTTAGGGGAGGAAAAACTGTTTTTT
TRBD2	few	TRBV10-3	TRBJ2-1	CATIGSGGARDEQFF	TGTGCCACCATCGGGAGCGGGGGGGCGCGGGATGAGCAGTTCTTC
-	-	TRBV5-1	TRBJ2-3	CASSFGTVLTDTQYF	TGCGCCAGCAGCTTCGGGACGGTCCTCACAGATACGCAGTATTTT
-	few	TRBV5-4	TRBJ1-1	CASSSPVAEGSCTEAFF	TGTGCCAGCAGCTCCCCTGTGGCGGAAGGGTCTTGCACTGAAGCTTTCTTT